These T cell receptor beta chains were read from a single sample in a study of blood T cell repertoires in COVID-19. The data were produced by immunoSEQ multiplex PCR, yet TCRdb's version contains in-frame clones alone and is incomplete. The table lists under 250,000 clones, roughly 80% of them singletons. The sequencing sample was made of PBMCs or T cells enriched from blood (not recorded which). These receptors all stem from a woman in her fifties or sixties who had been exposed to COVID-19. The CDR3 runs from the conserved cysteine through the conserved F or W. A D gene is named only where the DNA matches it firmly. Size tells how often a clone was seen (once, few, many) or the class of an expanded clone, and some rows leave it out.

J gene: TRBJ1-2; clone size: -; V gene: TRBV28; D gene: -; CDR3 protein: CASSEPLANYGYTF; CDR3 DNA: TGTGCCAGCAGCGAACCCCTAGCTAACTATGGCTACACCTTC
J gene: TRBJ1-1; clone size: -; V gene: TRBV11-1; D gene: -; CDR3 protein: CASSLTGLVETEAFF; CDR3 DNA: TGTGCCAGCAGCTTAACGGGGTTGGTGGAAACTGAAGCTTTCTTT
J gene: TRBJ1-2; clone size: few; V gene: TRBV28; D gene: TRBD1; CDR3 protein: CASSLSLTGGRYGYTF; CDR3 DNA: TGTGCCAGCAGTTTAAGTCTAACAGGGGGCCGCTATGGCTACACCTTC
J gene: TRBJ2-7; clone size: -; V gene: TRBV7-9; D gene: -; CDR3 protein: CASSPASVGGASYEQYF; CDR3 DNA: TGTGCCAGCAGCCCTGCAAGCGTGGGCGGGGCCTCCTACGAGCAGTACTTC
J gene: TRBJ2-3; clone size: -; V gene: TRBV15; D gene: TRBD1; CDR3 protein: CATSRVGGQADTQYF; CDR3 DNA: TGTGCCACCAGCAGAGTAGGGGGCCAAGCAGATACGCAGTATTTT
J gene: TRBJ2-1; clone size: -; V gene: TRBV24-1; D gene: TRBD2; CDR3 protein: CATSDPSTSGVDNEQFF; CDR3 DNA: TGTGCCACCAGTGATCCCTCGACTAGCGGGGTTGACAATGAGCAGTTCTTC
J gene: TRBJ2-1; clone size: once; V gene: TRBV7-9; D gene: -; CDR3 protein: CASSFDETQFF; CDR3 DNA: TGTGCCAGCAGCTTTGATGAGACTCAGTTCTTC
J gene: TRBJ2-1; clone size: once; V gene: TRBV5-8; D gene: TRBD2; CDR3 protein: CASSFLGGSGGEEQFF; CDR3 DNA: TGTGCCAGCAGCTTTTTGGGGGGGTCGGGAGGTGAGGAGCAGTTCTTC
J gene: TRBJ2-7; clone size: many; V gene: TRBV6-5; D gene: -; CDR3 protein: CASRTTYRDHEQYF; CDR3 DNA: TGTGCCAGCAGGACAACGTACAGGGACCACGAGCAGTACTTC
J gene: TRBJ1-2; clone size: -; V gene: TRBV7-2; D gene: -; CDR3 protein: CASSFKGDYGYTF; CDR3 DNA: TGTGCCAGCAGCTTTAAGGGAGACTATGGCTACACCTTC
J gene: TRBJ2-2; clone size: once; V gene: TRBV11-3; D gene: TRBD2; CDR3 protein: CASSRQRGASGELFF; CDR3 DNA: TGTGCCAGCAGCCGACAGCGGGGCGCATCCGGGGAGCTGTTTTTT
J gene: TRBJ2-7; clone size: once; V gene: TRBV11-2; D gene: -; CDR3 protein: CASSFSRYEQYF; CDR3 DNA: TGTGCCAGCAGCTTCTCTCGGTACGAGCAGTACTTC
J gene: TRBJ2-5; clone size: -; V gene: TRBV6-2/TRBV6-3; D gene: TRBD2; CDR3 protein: CASSYRGDPQETQYF; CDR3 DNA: TGTGCCAGCAGTTATCGGGGGGACCCCCAAGAGACCCAGTACTTC
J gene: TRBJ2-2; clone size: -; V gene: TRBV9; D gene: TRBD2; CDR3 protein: CASSVASGGIDTGELFF; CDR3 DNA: TGTGCCAGCAGCGTAGCTAGCGGGGGGATCGACACCGGGGAGCTGTTTTTT
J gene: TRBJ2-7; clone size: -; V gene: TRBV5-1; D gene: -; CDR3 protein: CASSLHLGALRSYEQYF; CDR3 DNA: TGCGCCAGCAGCTTGCATCTGGGGGCATTAAGGTCCTACGAGCAGTACTTC
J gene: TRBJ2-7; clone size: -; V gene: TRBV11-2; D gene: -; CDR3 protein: CASSLVRGLFYEQYF; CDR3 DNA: TGTGCCAGCAGCTTAGTAAGGGGCTTATTCTACGAGCAGTACTTC
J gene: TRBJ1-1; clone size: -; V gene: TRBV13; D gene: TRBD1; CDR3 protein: CASSLTGVNTEAFF; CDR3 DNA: TGTGCCAGCAGCCTTACAGGGGTTAACACTGAAGCTTTCTTT
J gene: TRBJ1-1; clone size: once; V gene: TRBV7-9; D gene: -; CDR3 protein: CASSSYMGSNTEAFF; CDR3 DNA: TGTGCCAGCAGCTCGTACATGGGCTCGAACACTGAAGCTTTCTTT
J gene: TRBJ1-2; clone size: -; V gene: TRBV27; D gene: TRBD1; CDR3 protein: CASSRTIYQGQPSNYGYTF; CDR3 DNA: TGTGCCAGCAGTCGAACTATTTACCAGGGACAGCCCTCTAACTATGGCTACACCTTC
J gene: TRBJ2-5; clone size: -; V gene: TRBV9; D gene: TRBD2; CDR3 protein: CASSLAGGETQYF; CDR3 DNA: TGTGCCAGCAGTTTAGCGGGGGGAGAGACCCAGTACTTC
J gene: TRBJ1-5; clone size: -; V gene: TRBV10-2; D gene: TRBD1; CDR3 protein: CANLGQANQPQHF; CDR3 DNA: TGCGCCAATTTGGGACAGGCCAATCAGCCCCAGCATTTT
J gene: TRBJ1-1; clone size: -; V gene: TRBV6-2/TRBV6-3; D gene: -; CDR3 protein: CASSKDTYTEAFF; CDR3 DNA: TGTGCCAGCAGTAAGGACACTTACACTGAAGCTTTCTTT
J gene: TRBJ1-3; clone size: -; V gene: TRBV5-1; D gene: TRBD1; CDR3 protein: CASSLGQVGNTIYF; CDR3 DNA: TGCGCCAGCAGCTTAGGACAGGTCGGAAACACCATATATTTT
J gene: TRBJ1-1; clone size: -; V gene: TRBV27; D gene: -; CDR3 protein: CASTLGPNTEAFF; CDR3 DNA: TGTGCCAGCACCCTTGGGCCCAACACTGAAGCTTTCTTT